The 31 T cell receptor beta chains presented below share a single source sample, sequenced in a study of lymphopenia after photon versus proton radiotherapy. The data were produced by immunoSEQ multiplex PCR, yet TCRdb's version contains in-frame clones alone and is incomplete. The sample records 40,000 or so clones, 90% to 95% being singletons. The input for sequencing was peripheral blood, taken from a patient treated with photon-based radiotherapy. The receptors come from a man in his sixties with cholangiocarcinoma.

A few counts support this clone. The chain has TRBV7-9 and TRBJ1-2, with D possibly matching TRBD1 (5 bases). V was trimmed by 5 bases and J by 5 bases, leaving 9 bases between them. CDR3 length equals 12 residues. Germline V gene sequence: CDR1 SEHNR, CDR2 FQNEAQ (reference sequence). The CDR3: CASSPRQYGYTF. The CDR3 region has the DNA TGTGCCAGCAGCCCAAGACAGTATGGCTACACCTTC.

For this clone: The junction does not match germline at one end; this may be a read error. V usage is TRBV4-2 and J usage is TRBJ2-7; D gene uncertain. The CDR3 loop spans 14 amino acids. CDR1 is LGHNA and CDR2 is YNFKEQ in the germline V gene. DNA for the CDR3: TGTGCCAGCAGCGAAGACACTCTCACCTACGAGCAGTACTTC. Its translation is CASSEDTLTYEQYF.

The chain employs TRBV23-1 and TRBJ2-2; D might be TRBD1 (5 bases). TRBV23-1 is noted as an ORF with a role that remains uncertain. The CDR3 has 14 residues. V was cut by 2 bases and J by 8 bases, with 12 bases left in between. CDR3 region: CASSQMTVKGELFF. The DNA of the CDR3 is TGCGCCAGCAGTCAAATGACAGTAAAAGGGGAGCTGTTTTTT.

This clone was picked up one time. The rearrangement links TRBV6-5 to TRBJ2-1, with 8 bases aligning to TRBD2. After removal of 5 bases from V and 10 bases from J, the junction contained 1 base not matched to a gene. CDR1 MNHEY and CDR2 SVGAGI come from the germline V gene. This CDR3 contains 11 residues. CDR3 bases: TGTGCCAGCAGTCCGGGAGGGGAGCAGTTCTTC. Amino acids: CASSPGGEQFF.

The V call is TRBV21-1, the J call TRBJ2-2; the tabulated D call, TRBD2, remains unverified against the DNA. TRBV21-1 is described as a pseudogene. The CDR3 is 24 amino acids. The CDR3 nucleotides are TGTGCCAGCAGCAAACCTGGACTAGCGGGAGCTGAGCCCCGATTTCCTCTTGACACCGGGGAGCTGTTTTTT. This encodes CASSKPGLAGAEPRFPLDTGELFF.

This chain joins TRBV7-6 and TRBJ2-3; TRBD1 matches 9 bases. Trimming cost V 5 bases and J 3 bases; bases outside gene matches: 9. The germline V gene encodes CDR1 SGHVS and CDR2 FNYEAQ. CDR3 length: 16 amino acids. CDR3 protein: CASSMMTGGATDTQYF. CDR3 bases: TGTGCCAGCAGCATGATGACAGGGGGAGCGACAGATACGCAGTATTTT.

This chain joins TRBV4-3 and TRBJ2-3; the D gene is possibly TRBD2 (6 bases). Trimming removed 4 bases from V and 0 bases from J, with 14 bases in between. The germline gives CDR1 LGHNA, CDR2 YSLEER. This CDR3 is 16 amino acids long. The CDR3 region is CASSPSAGFSTDTQYF. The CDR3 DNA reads TGCGCCAGCAGCCCCTCTGCGGGGTTTAGCACAGATACGCAGTATTTT.

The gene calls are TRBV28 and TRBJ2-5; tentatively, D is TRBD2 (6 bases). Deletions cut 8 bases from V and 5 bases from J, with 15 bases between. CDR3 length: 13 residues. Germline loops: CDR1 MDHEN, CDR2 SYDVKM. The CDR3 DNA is TGTGCCAGCTCACCCGGGGGAGTCGAGACCCAGTACTTC. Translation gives CASSPGGVETQYF.

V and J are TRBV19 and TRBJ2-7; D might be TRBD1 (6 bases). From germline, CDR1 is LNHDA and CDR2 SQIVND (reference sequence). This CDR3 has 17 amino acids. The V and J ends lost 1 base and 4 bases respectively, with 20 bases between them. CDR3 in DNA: TGTGCCAGTAGTATAGGATTTGTGGGCAGGGGTGAATACGAGCAGTACTTC. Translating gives CASSIGFVGRGEYEQYF.

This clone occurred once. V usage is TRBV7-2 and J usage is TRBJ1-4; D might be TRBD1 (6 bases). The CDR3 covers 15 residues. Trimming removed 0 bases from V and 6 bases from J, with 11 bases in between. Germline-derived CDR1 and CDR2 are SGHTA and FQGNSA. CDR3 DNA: TGTGCCAGCAGCTTAGCTCCAGGGGTGGATGAAAAACTGTTTTTT. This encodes CASSLAPGVDEKLFF.

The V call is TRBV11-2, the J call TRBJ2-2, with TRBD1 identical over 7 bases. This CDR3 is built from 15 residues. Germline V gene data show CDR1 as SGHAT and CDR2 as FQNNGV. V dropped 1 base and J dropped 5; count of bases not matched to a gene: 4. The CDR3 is CASSLGRGQTGELFF. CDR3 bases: TGTGCCAGCAGCTTAGGAAGGGGGCAGACCGGGGAGCTGTTTTTT.

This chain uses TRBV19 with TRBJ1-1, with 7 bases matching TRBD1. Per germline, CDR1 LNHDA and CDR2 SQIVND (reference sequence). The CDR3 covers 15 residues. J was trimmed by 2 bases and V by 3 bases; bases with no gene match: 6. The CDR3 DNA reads TGTGCCAGTAGTATCTCCAGGGGGGAAAACACTGAAGCTTTCTTT. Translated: CASSISRGENTEAFF.

The CDR3 is CASSRRGGMDGYTF. CDR3 bases: TGTGCCAGCAGTCGGAGGGGGGGAATGGATGGCTACACCTTC. The J gene is TRBJ1-2, the V gene TRBV6-5; tentatively, D is TRBD1 (6 bases). The length of the CDR3 is 14 residues. V dropped 5 bases and J dropped 6 bases, with 16 bases sitting between them. CDR1 is MNHEY and CDR2 is SVGAGI in the germline V gene.

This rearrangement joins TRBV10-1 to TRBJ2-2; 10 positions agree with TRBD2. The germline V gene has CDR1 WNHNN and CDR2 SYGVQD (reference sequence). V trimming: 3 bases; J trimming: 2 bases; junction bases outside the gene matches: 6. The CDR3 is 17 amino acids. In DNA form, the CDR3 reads TGCGCCAGCAGTGAATACCTAGCGGGGGAAAACACCGGGGAGCTGTTTTTT. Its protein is CASSEYLAGENTGELFF.

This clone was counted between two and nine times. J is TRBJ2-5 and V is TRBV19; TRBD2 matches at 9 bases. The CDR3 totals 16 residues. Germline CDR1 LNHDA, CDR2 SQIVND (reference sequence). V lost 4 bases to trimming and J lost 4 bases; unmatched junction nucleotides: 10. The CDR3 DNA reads TGTGCCAGTAGTAATCCTACGCGGGGGGGCCGAGAGACCCAGTACTTC. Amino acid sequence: CASSNPTRGGRETQYF.

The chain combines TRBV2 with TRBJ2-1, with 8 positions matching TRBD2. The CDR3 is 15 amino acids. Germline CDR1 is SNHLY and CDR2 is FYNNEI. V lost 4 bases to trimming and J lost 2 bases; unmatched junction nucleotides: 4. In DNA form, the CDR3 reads TGTGCCAGCAGTGGTCCGGGAGGGCCCTACAATGAGCAGTTCTTC. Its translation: CASSGPGGPYNEQFF.

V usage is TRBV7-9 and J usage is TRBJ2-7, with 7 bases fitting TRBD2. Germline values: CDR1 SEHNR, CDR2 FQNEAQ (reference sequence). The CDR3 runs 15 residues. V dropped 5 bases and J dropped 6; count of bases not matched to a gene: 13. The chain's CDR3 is CASSNLGRGGREQYF. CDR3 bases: TGTGCCAGCAGCAACTTAGGCCGCGGGGGTCGCGAGCAGTACTTC.

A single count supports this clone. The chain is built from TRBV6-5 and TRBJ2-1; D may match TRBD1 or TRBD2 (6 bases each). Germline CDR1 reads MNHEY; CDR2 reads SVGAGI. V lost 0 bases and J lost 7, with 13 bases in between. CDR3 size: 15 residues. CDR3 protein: CASSYSGGPLNEQFF. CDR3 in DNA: TGTGCCAGCAGTTACTCGGGGGGCCCCCTTAATGAGCAGTTCTTC.

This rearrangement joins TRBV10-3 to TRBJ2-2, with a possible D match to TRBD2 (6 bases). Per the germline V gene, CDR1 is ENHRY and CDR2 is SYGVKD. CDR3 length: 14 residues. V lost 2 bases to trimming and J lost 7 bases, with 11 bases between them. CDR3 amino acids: CAISEGGKGGELFF. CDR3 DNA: TGTGCCATCAGTGAGGGCGGGAAAGGCGGGGAGCTGTTTTTT.

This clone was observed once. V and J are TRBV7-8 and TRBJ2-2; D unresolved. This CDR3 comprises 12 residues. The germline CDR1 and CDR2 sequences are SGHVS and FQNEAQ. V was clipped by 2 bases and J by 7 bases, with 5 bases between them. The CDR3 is CASSLLNGELFF. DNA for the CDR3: TGTGCCAGCAGCTTACTAAACGGGGAGCTGTTTTTT.

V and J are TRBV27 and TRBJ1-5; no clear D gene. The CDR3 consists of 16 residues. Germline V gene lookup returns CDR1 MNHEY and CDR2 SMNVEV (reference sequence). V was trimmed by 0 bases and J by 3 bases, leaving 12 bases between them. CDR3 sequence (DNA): TGTGCCAGCAGTTTATCGTTTGGAGGAAACAATCAGCCCCAGCATTTT. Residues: CASSLSFGGNNQPQHF.

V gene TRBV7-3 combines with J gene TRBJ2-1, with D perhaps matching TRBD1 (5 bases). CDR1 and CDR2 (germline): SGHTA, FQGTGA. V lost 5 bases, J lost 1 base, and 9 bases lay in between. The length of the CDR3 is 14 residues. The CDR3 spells CASSPPGSYNEQFF. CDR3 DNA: TGTGCCAGCAGCCCCCCAGGGTCCTACAATGAGCAGTTCTTC.

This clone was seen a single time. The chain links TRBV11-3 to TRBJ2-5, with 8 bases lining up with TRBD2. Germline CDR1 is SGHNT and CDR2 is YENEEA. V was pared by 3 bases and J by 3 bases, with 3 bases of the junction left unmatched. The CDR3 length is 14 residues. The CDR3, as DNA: TGTGCCAGCAGCTTCGGGGGGGGCGAAGAGACCCAGTACTTC. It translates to CASSFGGGEETQYF.

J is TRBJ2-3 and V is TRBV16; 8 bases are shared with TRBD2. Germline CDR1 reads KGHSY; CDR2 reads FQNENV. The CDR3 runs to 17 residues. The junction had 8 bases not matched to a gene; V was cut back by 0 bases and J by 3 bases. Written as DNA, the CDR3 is TGTGCCAGCAGCCAATCGCTCCTAGCGGGTATGACAGATACGCAGTATTTT. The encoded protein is CASSQSLLAGMTDTQYF.

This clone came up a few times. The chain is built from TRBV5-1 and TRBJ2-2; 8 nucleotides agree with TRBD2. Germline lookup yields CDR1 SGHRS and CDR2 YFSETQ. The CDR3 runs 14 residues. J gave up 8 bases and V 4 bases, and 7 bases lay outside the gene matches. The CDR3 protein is CASSPTLAGGELFF. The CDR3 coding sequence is TGCGCCAGCAGCCCGACCTTAGCGGGAGGGGAGCTGTTTTTT.

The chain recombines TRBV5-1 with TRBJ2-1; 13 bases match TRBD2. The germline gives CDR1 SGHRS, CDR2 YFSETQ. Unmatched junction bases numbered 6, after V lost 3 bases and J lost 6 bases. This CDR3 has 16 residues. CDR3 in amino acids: CASSSPTSGRVNEQFF. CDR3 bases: TGCGCCAGCAGCTCGCCCACTAGCGGGAGGGTCAATGAGCAGTTCTTC.

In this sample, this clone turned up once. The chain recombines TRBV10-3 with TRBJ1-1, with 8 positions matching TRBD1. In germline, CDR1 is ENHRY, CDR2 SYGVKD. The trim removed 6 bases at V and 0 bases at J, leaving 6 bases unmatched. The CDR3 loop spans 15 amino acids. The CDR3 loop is CAISPGQGLNTEAFF. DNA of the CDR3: TGTGCCATCAGCCCCGGACAGGGACTGAACACTGAAGCTTTCTTT.

The CDR3 sequence: CASSLGQENTEAFF. The DNA of the CDR3 is TGTGCCAGCAGTTTAGGGCAGGAGAACACTGAAGCTTTCTTT. The J gene is TRBJ1-1, the V gene TRBV27; D not resolved. Germline V gene lookup returns CDR1 MNHEY and CDR2 SMNVEV (reference sequence). Trimming removed 2 bases from V and 1 base from J, with 8 bases in between. The CDR3 has 14 residues.

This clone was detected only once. CDR3 sequence reads: CASSRRVNSYEQYF. As DNA, the CDR3 is TGTGCCAGCAGCCGAAGGGTGAATTCCTACGAGCAGTACTTC. The chain uses TRBV28 and TRBJ2-7; D is unclear. Trimming removed 6 bases from V and 1 base from J, with 13 bases in between. Germline CDR1 MDHEN, CDR2 SYDVKM. This CDR3 comprises 14 residues.

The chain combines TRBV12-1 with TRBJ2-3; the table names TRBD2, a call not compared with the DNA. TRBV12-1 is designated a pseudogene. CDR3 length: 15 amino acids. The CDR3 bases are TGTGCCAGCAGCTCGCAAGCGGGAGGGGGGGATACGCAGTATTTT. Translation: CASSSQAGGGDTQYF.

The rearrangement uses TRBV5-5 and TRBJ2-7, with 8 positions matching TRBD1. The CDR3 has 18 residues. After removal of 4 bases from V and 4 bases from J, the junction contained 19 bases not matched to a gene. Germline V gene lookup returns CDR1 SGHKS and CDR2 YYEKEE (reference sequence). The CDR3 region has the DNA TGTGCCAGCAGCGTGAGTTTTTTCACAGGGGGAATTGGGTACGAGCAGTACTTC. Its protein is CASSVSFFTGGIGYEQYF.